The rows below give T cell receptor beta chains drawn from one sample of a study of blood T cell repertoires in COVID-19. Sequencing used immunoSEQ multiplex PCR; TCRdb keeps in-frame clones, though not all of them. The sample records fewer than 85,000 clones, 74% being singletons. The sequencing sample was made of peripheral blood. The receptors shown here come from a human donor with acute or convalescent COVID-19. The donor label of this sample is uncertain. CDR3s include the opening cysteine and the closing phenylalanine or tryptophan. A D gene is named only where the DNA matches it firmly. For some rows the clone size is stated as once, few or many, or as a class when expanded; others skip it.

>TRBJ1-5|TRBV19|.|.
TGTGCCAGTAGTAGGTCTAGAGATAGCAATCAGCCCCAGCATTTT
CASSRSRDSNQPQHF
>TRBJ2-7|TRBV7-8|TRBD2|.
TGTGCCAGCAGCCCAACCCCCCAGACGGGAGGGCAGGGGATCTCCTACGAGCAGTACTTC
CASSPTPQTGGQGISYEQYF
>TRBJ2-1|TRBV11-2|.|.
TGTGCCAGCAGCTTAGTCGGTGGGGGGAAAGTTTACAATGAGCAGTTCTTC
CASSLVGGGKVYNEQFF
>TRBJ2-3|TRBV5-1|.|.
TGCGCCAGCAGCCAGGGGGGCAGGAGCTTCACAGATACGCAGTATTTT
CASSQGGRSFTDTQYF
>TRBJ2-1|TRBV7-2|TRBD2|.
TGTGCCAGCAGCTTCTTAGGACTAGCGGGAAAGAATGAGCAGTTCTTC
CASSFLGLAGKNEQFF
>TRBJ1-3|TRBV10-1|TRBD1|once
TGCGCCAGCAGTCGGCACCGAACAGGGGGCCCTGGAAACACCATATATTTT
CASSRHRTGGPGNTIYF
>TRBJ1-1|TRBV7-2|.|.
TGTGCCAGCAGCTTAGGGTCGACACCGAACACTGAAGCTTTCTTT
CASSLGSTPNTEAFF
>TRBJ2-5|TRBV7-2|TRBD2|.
TGTGCCAGCAGCTTAGCCACTAGCGGGGGGCAAGAGACCCAGTACTTC
CASSLATSGGQETQYF
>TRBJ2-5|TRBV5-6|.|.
TGTGCCAGCAGCTCCGGAGGGGTGACCCAGTACTTC
CASSSGGVTQYF
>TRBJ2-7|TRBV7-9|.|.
TGTGCCAGCAGCTTACGGGCGGGTCCTAGCGAGCAGTACTTC
CASSLRAGPSEQYF
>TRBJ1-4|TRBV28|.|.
TGTGCCAGTCTGCCAGGGGATTTTCGGGAAAAACTGTTTTTT
CASLPGDFREKLFF
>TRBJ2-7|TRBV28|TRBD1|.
TGTGCCAGCGCGGGACAGGGGAACGAGCAGTACTTC
CASAGQGNEQYF
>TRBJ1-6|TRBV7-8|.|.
TGTGCCAGCAGCTTACGGGGAGGGTATAATTCACCCCTCCACTTT
CASSLRGGYNSPLHF
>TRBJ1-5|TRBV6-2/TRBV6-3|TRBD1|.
TGTGCCAGCAGTTACCCCGGGACAGGCCAGCCCCAGCATTTT
CASSYPGTGQPQHF
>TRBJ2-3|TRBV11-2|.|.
TGTGCCAGCAGCTTAGATTACACAGATACGCAGTATTTT
CASSLDYTDTQYF
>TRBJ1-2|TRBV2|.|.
TGTGCCAGCAGGGGAGACTATGGCTACACCTTC
CASRGDYGYTF
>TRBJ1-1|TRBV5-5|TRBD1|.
TGTGCCAGCAACCCCTCCCCAGGGGGCGGACAATTAAGGGCCACTGAAGCTTTCTTT
CASNPSPGGGQLRATEAFF
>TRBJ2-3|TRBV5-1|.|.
TGCGCCAGCAGCTCTTCTTACACAGATACGCAGTATTTT
CASSSSYTDTQYF
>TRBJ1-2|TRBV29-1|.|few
TGCAGCGTTGTGTGGGAGGAGGCCTATGGCTACACCTTC
CSVVWEEAYGYTF
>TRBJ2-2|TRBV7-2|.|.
TGTGCCAGCAGCTTCAGTCGGGACACCGGGGAGCTGTTTTTT
CASSFSRDTGELFF
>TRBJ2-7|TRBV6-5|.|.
TGTGCCAGCAGTTACAACAGGGCACAGGCCGAGCAGTACTTC
CASSYNRAQAEQYF
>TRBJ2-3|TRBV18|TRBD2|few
TGTGCCAGCGAGCGGGACACAGATACGCAGTATTTT
CASERDTDTQYF
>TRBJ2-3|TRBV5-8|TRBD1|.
TGTGCCAGCAGCCGCGGACAGGGGAAAGATACGCAGTATTTT
CASSRGQGKDTQYF
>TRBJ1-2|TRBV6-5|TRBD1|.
TGTGCCAGCAGTACGGGGGGACAGGGCTGGAGCGGCTACACCTTC
CASSTGGQGWSGYTF
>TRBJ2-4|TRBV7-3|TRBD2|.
TGTGCCAGCAGCCCCCTAGCGGGAGATGGGGGTTACATTCAGTACTTC
CASSPLAGDGGYIQYF
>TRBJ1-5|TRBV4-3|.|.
TGCGCCAGCAGCCAAGACTTTGATCAGCCCCAGCATTTT
CASSQDFDQPQHF